This section outlines one TCR beta chain sequence together with its context. The protocol was immunoSEQ multiplex PCR, while the TCRdb copy is restricted to in-frame clones and leaves out a portion. The table records approximately 640,000 clones, about 90% of them present only once. These data belong to a study of shared clonotypes between healthy human individuals. The CDR3 extends over 15 amino acids. Trimming shortened V by 2 bases and J by 2 bases, and 11 bases separated the two germline ends. Germline V gives CDR1 SNHLY, CDR2 FYNNEI. The CD8 memory fraction combined CD45RO+ cells with TemRA cells (CCR7-negative CD45RA+).

Material for sequencing was memory CD8+ T cells from PBMCs. Subset meaning: CD45RO+ cells pooled with CCR7-negative TemRA cells. V usage is TRBV2 and J usage is TRBJ2-3; no clear D gene. The TCR sequence derives from a man in his late teens or twenties in good health. Some clones in this sample may be carry-over from other donors' samples. For the CDR3, the DNA is TGTGCCAGCAGTGAACGGCAGACCCTCACAGATACGCAGTATTTT. Translated, it gives CASSERQTLTDTQYF.